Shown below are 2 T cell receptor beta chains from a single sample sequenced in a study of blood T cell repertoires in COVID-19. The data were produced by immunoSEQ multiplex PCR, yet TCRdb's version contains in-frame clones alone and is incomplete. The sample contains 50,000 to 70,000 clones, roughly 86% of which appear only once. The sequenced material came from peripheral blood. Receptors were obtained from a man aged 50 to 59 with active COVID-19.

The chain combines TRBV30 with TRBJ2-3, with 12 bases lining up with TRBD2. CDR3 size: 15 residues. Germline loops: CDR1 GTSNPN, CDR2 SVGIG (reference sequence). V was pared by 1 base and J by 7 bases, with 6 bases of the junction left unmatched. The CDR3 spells CAWSGLAGDSNTQYF. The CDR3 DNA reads TGTGCCTGGAGTGGACTAGCGGGAGATTCAAATACGCAGTATTTT.

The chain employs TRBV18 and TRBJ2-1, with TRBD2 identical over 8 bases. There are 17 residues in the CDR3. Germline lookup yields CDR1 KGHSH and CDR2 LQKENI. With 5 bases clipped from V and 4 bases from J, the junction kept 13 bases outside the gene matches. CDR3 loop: CASSIESGGLSYNEQFF. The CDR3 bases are TGTGCCAGCTCAATTGAGTCGGGGGGGCTTTCATACAATGAGCAGTTCTTC.